These T cell receptor beta chains were read from a single sample in a study of blood T cell repertoires in COVID-19. Profiling relied on immunoSEQ multiplex PCR, and the TCRdb table lists in-frame clones only, not all of them. The sample carries approximately 160,000 clones, approximately 88% recorded once. Input material: peripheral blood. These receptors all come from an older woman with acute or convalescent COVID-19. CDR3s include the opening cysteine and the closing phenylalanine or tryptophan. The D gene is left open where the match is weak. Rows give clone size only sometimes, using once, few, many, or a class for an expanded clone.

>TRBD1|TRBV7-9|.|TRBJ2-2
CASSFQGQRTGELFF
TGTGCCAGCAGCTTCCAGGGACAGAGAACCGGGGAGCTGTTTTTT
>TRBD1|TRBV5-1|once|TRBJ2-3
CASSLGSRGLGRDTQYF
TGCGCCAGCAGCTTGGGTTCCAGGGGGCTTGGGAGAGATACGCAGTATTTT
>.|TRBV2|.|TRBJ1-2
CASALNPSNYGYTF
TGTGCCAGCGCGCTAAACCCGTCTAACTATGGCTACACCTTC
>TRBD1|TRBV4-1|.|TRBJ1-4
CASRPRRGQDEKLFF
TGCGCCAGCAGGCCTAGGAGGGGGCAGGATGAAAAACTGTTTTTT
>TRBD1|TRBV20-1|.|TRBJ1-1
CSASTGVTEAFF
TGCAGTGCTAGTACAGGGGTCACTGAAGCTTTCTTT
>TRBD1|TRBV14|.|TRBJ1-1
CASTLGGSNTEAFF
TGTGCCAGCACCCTAGGGGGCTCGAACACTGAAGCTTTCTTT
>TRBD2|TRBV9|.|TRBJ2-3
CASSVAGLAGDNTDTQYF
TGTGCCAGCAGCGTAGCCGGACTAGCGGGGGATAACACAGATACGCAGTATTTT
>.|TRBV28|.|TRBJ2-7
CASAWEYEQYF
TGTGCCAGCGCTTGGGAGTACGAGCAGTACTTC
>.|TRBV14|.|TRBJ1-4
CASSQDRAGDANEKLFF
TGTGCCAGCAGCCAAGATCGGGCAGGGGATGCAAATGAAAAACTGTTTTTT
>.|TRBV11-2|.|TRBJ1-5
CASSLSGKGQPQHF
TGTGCCAGCAGCTTATCGGGGAAGGGACAGCCCCAGCATTTT
>TRBD2|TRBV7-6|once|TRBJ2-3
CASSLEPQGTSNADTQYF
TGTGCCAGCAGCTTAGAGCCCCAGGGGACTAGCAACGCAGATACGCAGTATTTT
>.|TRBV19|.|TRBJ1-6
CASSPVNSYNSPLHF
TGTGCCAGTAGTCCGGTGAACTCCTATAATTCACCCCTCCACTTT
>.|TRBV7-9|.|TRBJ2-2
CASSPQRRTARGLFF
TGTGCCAGCAGCCCTCAGAGGAGGACAGCTCGAGGGCTGTTTTTT
>TRBD1|TRBV3-1/TRBV3-2|.|TRBJ2-7
CASSQEGQSHEQYF
TGTGCCAGCAGCCAAGAGGGACAGAGCCACGAGCAGTACTTC
>TRBD1|TRBV29-1|few|TRBJ1-4
CSVTGGEKLFF
TGCAGCGTTACAGGGGGGGAAAAACTGTTTTTT
>.|TRBV7-9|.|TRBJ1-1
CASSLEVGGGTEAFF
TGTGCCAGCAGCTTAGAGGTCGGCGGTGGGACTGAAGCTTTCTTT
>.|TRBV27|.|TRBJ1-6
CASSFQVVPNSPLHF
TGCGCCAGCAGTTTCCAGGTAGTACCTAATTCACCCCTCCACTTT
>.|TRBV29-1|.|TRBJ2-7
CSAEITGEQYF
TGCAGCGCAGAAATAACAGGGGAGCAGTACTTC
>.|TRBV6-5|.|TRBJ2-3
CASSYYPPARDTQYF
TGTGCCAGCAGTTACTATCCGCCTGCCAGGGATACGCAGTATTTT
>.|TRBV11-2|.|TRBJ1-2
CASSLEPDLHGYTF
TGTGCCAGCAGCTTAGAACCGGACTTGCATGGCTACACCTTC
>TRBD2|TRBV5-5|.|TRBJ2-3
CASSFGLAGFSTDTQYF
TGTGCCAGCAGTTTTGGTCTAGCGGGATTTAGCACAGATACGCAGTATTTT
>.|TRBV10-1|.|TRBJ2-3
CAIEGGGTDTQYF
TGCGCGATCGAAGGAGGGGGCACAGATACGCAGTATTTT
>.|TRBV25-1|.|TRBJ1-4
CASSDGGLGEKLFF
TGTGCCAGCAGTGATGGCGGCCTCGGGGAAAAACTGTTTTTT
>.|TRBV2|.|TRBJ1-1
CAVGGRTNTEAFF
TGTGCGGTGGGGGGGCGGACGAACACTGAAGCTTTCTTT
>TRBD1|TRBV19|.|TRBJ2-2
CASSSIGTGGGSTGELFF
TGTGCCAGTAGCAGTATTGGGACAGGGGGCGGCAGCACCGGGGAGCTGTTTTTT
>.|TRBV5-5|.|TRBJ1-2
CASSLPGGYGYTF
TGTGCCAGCAGCTTGCCGGGGGGCTATGGCTACACCTTC